This TCR beta chain is from a study of technical replicates of blood from a few donors. Sequencing was performed with immunoSEQ multiplex PCR; in TCRdb, only in-frame clones are kept and a portion is missing. The data show roughly 76,000 clones, with roughly 85% seen just once and 4.8% held by the top ten. CDR1 and CDR2 from the germline V gene are SGHAT and FQDESV (reference sequence). J was trimmed by 10 bases and V by 4 bases; bases with no gene match: 11. This CDR3 contains 14 residues. This clone was found once. V gene TRBV11-1 combines with J gene TRBJ2-7, with TRBD2 identical over 9 bases. This TCR was sampled from a human donor in good health. Some clones in this sample may be carry-over from other donors' samples. The sequenced sample consisted of PBMCs. DNA for the CDR3: TGTGCCAGCAGCTCGGGAGGAGCGGGGGGCTTTCAGTACTTC. Amino acid sequence: CASSSGGAGGFQYF. Drawing the rest from reference TRBV11-1 and TRBJ2-7, the complete variable domain is EAEVAQSPRYKITEKSQAVAFWCDPISGHATLYWYRQILGQGPELLVQFQDESVVDDSQLPKDRFSAERLKGVDSTLKIQPAELGDSAMYLCASSSGGAGGFQYFGPGTRLTVT.